The rows below give T cell receptor beta chains drawn from one sample of a study of blood T cell repertoires in COVID-19. Here immunoSEQ multiplex PCR was the method, and the copy in TCRdb shows in-frame clones only, minus some. The table has about 70,000 clones, nearly 90% seen once. Sequences were obtained from peripheral blood. These receptors originate from a man over 45 with active COVID-19. Each CDR3 is given with its conserved first and last residue. The order of the fields is clone size, V gene, J gene, D gene, CDR3 DNA, CDR3 protein. The D gene is left open where the match is weak. Not all rows give a size; the values are once, few, many and, for expanded clones, a class.

>NA|TRBV6-7|TRBJ1-1|NA
TGTGCCAGCAGTTACATGATTGTTGTGGGACTTAGGGGGGGCACTGAAGCTTTCTTT
CASSYMIVVGLRGGTEAFF
>NA|TRBV5-1|TRBJ2-4|TRBD1
TGCGCCAGCAGCTCCGCCGGGACAGGCGTAAACATTCAGTACTTC
CASSSAGTGVNIQYF
>NA|TRBV11-2|TRBJ2-1|TRBD2
TGTGCCAGCAGGGGACTAGCGGGTTCCAATGAGCAGTTCTTC
CASRGLAGSNEQFF
>NA|TRBV5-4|TRBJ2-3|NA
TGTGCCAGCAGCTCGGAAGACTCCTTAAGCAGTGCGCAGTATTTT
CASSSEDSLSSAQYF
>NA|TRBV7-9|TRBJ2-1|NA
TGTGCCAGCAGCCCTCAACCCCCAGGGGCGGGTGAGCAGTTCTTC
CASSPQPPGAGEQFF
>once|TRBV27|TRBJ2-7|TRBD1
TGTGCCAGCAGTTTACGTCTGGGACAGGGGGCCTACGAGCAGTACTTC
CASSLRLGQGAYEQYF
>NA|TRBV5-1|TRBJ2-3|NA
TGCGCCAGCAGTAGCCAGGGCGGCACAGATACGCAGTATTTT
CASSSQGGTDTQYF
>NA|TRBV18|TRBJ2-1|TRBD1
TGTGCCAGCTCGGCGACAGGGGGAAATGAGCAGTTCTTC
CASSATGGNEQFF
>NA|TRBV18|TRBJ2-3|TRBD2
TGTGCCAGCTCACCACCGGGCGGGACTAGCCAAGATACGCAGTATTTT
CASSPPGGTSQDTQYF
>NA|TRBV3-1/TRBV3-2|TRBJ1-4|TRBD1
TGTGCCAGCAGCCCGGGACAGGCCGCCGAAAAACTGTTTTTT
CASSPGQAAEKLFF
>NA|TRBV6-5|TRBJ1-1|TRBD1
TGTGCCAGCAGCCGGACAGGGGGCATGAACACTGAAGCTTTCTTT
CASSRTGGMNTEAFF
>NA|TRBV19|TRBJ2-1|TRBD1
TGTGCCAGTAGTTCCTCGGACAGGGGCTCCTACAATGAGCAGTTCTTC
CASSSSDRGSYNEQFF
>NA|TRBV9|TRBJ2-1|TRBD1
TGTGCCAGCAGCCGTAGGGCAGGGGGCCTATCAAAGAGCTCCTACAATGAGCAGTTCTTC
CASSRRAGGLSKSSYNEQFF
>NA|TRBV5-5|TRBJ2-2|NA
TGTGCCAGTACTCGGGGTCTCGGCACCGGGGAGCTGTTTTTT
CASTRGLGTGELFF
>NA|TRBV3-1/TRBV3-2|TRBJ1-3|NA
TGTGCCAGCAGCCAGGGCACGCGCTCTGGAAACACCATATATTTT
CASSQGTRSGNTIYF
>NA|TRBV5-1|TRBJ2-3|NA
TGCGCCAGCAGCCGGACGGGAATGGGAACCACAGATACGCAGTATTTT
CASSRTGMGTTDTQYF
>NA|TRBV18|TRBJ2-3|NA
TGTGCCAGCTCCCTCGACCGCGGGGATACGCAGTATTTT
CASSLDRGDTQYF
>once|TRBV4-1|TRBJ1-1|NA
TGCGCCAGCAGCCAAGAAGTGCGGCTACATTTGAACACTGAAGCTTTCTTT
CASSQEVRLHLNTEAFF
>NA|TRBV4-3|TRBJ2-2|NA
TGCGCCAGCAGCCAAGTAGAGGTGAACACCGGGGAGCTGTTTTTT
CASSQVEVNTGELFF
>NA|TRBV6-5|TRBJ1-2|NA
TGTGCCAGCAGTTACTCGATGCGGGAAAGCTATGGCTACACCTTC
CASSYSMRESYGYTF
>NA|TRBV3-1/TRBV3-2|TRBJ1-6|NA
TGTGCCAGCAGCCGGACATCACTAAGGGGTTCACCCCTCCACTTT
CASSRTSLRGSPLHF
>once|TRBV3-1/TRBV3-2|TRBJ1-2|NA
TGTGCCAGCAGCCCCCGAGGGGGGGGCATCTATGGCTACACCTTC
CASSPRGGGIYGYTF
>NA|TRBV5-6|TRBJ2-2|NA
TGTGCCAGCAGCTTGGAATTCAGGAACACCGGGGAGCTGTTTTTT
CASSLEFRNTGELFF
>NA|TRBV12-3/TRBV12-4|TRBJ2-4|NA
TGTGCCAGCAGCCAGGGGTCCCAAAACATTCAGTACTTC
CASSQGSQNIQYF
>NA|TRBV5-5|TRBJ2-2|NA
TGTGCCAGCAGCTTGGCTATTTCTGTGAACACCGGGGAGCTGTTTTTT
CASSLAISVNTGELFF
>NA|TRBV24-1|TRBJ1-4|TRBD1
TGTGCCACCAACGCTTCTAACGCCCCCAGGGGGCGTCGGGAAAAACTGTTTTTT
CATNASNAPRGRREKLFF
>NA|TRBV20-1|TRBJ2-7|TRBD2
TGCAGTGCCTTCTCGGGGGGTGAGCAGTACTTC
CSAFSGGEQYF
>NA|TRBV7-9|TRBJ1-5|TRBD1
TGTGCCAGCAGCCACGGCAGGACAGGGGTCGATCAGCCCCAGCATTTT
CASSHGRTGVDQPQHF
>NA|TRBV30|TRBJ1-2|NA
TGTGCCTGGAGCGGGGGGGCGGATGGCTACACCTTC
CAWSGGADGYTF
>NA|TRBV2|TRBJ2-5|NA
TGTGCCAGCAGTGGAGGGTTTGAGACCCAGTACTTC
CASSGGFETQYF
>few|TRBV30|TRBJ1-2|NA
TGTGCCTGGAGTGGACAAGTCCCGCGTCATGGCTACACCTTC
CAWSGQVPRHGYTF
>NA|TRBV5-1|TRBJ2-1|TRBD2
TGCGCCAGCAGCTTGGGCCTAGCGGGGTCGGGCGAGCAGTTCTTC
CASSLGLAGSGEQFF
>NA|TRBV7-3|TRBJ2-1|NA
TGTGCCAGCAGTTCCCCGGAGGGTAATGAGCAGTTCTTC
CASSSPEGNEQFF
>NA|TRBV3-1/TRBV3-2|TRBJ2-5|TRBD2
TGTGCCAGCAGGCGACTAGCGGAGGAGACCCAGTACTTC
CASRRLAEETQYF
>NA|TRBV7-2|TRBJ1-6|TRBD1
TGTGCCAGCAGCTTCATGGACAGGATTAATTCACCCCTCCACTTT
CASSFMDRINSPLHF
>NA|TRBV6-5|TRBJ1-1|NA
TGTGCCAGCATAGTAGGGGGCACTGAAGCTTTCTTT
CASIVGGTEAFF
>NA|TRBV9|TRBJ2-3|TRBD2
TGTGCCAGCAGCGTCCTCGGACTAGCCCCCACAGATACGCAGTATTTT
CASSVLGLAPTDTQYF
>NA|TRBV15|TRBJ2-5|TRBD1
TGTGCCACCAGCTCCGGGACAGGGGGCGGAGAGGAGACCCAGTACTTC
CATSSGTGGGEETQYF
>NA|TRBV11-2|TRBJ2-2|NA
TGTGCCAGCAGCCCCCGTGACATAAACGGGGAGCTGTTTTTT
CASSPRDINGELFF
>NA|TRBV27|TRBJ1-2|NA
TGTGCCAGCAGTTTCAGTACGGATGGGCAGACCTATGGCTACACCTTC
CASSFSTDGQTYGYTF
>NA|TRBV13|TRBJ2-1|TRBD2
TGTGCCAGCAGCCCCCGCGGGGGGGCCTACAATGAGCAGTTCTTC
CASSPRGGAYNEQFF
>NA|TRBV5-1|TRBJ2-3|TRBD1
TGCGCCAGCAGCCCCGGACAGGTCAGGGTCCCAGATACGCAGTATTTT
CASSPGQVRVPDTQYF
>NA|TRBV7-8|TRBJ2-5|TRBD1
TGTGCCAGCAGCATCAGGACAGGACCCGAGACCCAGTACTTC
CASSIRTGPETQYF
>NA|TRBV15|TRBJ1-6|NA
TGTGCCACCAGCGCCTCGGGGGGATATAATTCACCCCTCCACTTT
CATSASGGYNSPLHF
>NA|TRBV5-4|TRBJ1-6|NA
TGTGCCAGCAGTCGCGACAGCTCCTATAATTCACCCCTCCACTTT
CASSRDSSYNSPLHF
>few|TRBV7-9|TRBJ1-2|TRBD1
TGTGCCAGCAGCTTAGGGACAGGGAACTATGGCTACACCTTC
CASSLGTGNYGYTF
>NA|TRBV30|TRBJ2-2|NA
TGTGCCTATCAGGGGGGCCGAGAGCTGTTTTTT
CAYQGGRELFF
>NA|TRBV2|TRBJ2-1|NA
TGTGCCAGCAGTGACGAGGTAGCGTCGCAGTTCTTC
CASSDEVASQFF
>NA|TRBV2|TRBJ1-5|NA
TGTGCCAGCAGAAACCGGGACAAGAATAGCAATCAGCCCCAGCATTTT
CASRNRDKNSNQPQHF
>NA|TRBV7-7|TRBJ2-5|TRBD2
TGTGCCAGCAGCTTAGGGTCTAGCGGGAGCACGGAGACCCAGTACTTC
CASSLGSSGSTETQYF